The 15 T cell receptor beta chains listed next were all sequenced from one sample in a study of cytomegalovirus exposure and HLA in healthy donors. TCRdb's copy holds only in-frame clones and misses some; the assay was immunoSEQ multiplex PCR. The data contain 70,000 to 75,000 clones, approximately 96% of them singletons. The material sequenced was PBMCs. These receptors originate from a man aged 18 to 29 in good health and CMV-seropositive.

The rearrangement uses TRBV27 and TRBJ1-2; unclear D gene. Germline lookup yields CDR1 MNHEY and CDR2 SMNVEV (reference sequence). The germline V and J ends were trimmed by 3 bases and 3 bases, with 11 bases remaining between them. The CDR3 runs to 14 residues. CDR3 residues: CASSFGSGDYGYTF. The CDR3 nucleotides are TGTGCCAGCAGTTTTGGGTCCGGGGACTATGGCTACACCTTC.

The J gene is TRBJ2-3, the V gene TRBV7-9, with 13 bases fitting TRBD2. The CDR3 extends over 17 amino acids. Trimming at V came to 2 bases and at J to 2 bases, leaving 4 bases not matched to a gene. Germline CDR1 reads SEHNR; CDR2 reads FQNEAQ (reference sequence). CDR3 nucleotide sequence: TGTGCCAGCAGCTTAACTAGCGGGGGGGTCCTCACAGATACGCAGTATTTT. This encodes CASSLTSGGVLTDTQYF. Combining the CDR3 with reference TRBV7-9 and TRBJ2-3 gives the whole variable domain DTGVSQNPRHKITKRGQNVTFRCDPISEHNRLYWYRQTLGQGPEFLTYFQNEAQLEKSRLLSDRFSAERPKGSFSTLEIQRTEQGDSAMYLCASSLTSGGVLTDTQYFGPGTRLTVL.

This rearrangement joins TRBV19 to TRBJ2-3; 9 bases agree with TRBD2. The CDR3 is 14 amino acids. Germline CDR1 LNHDA, CDR2 SQIVND (reference sequence). J was trimmed by 5 bases and V by 5 bases; bases with no gene match: 5. In nucleotides, the CDR3 is TGTGCCAGTAGTTTAGCGGGAGTCGGAGATACGCAGTATTTT. This codes for CASSLAGVGDTQYF.

This chain uses TRBV28 with TRBJ1-1; D gene unclear. V lost 5 bases and J lost 3, with 16 bases in between. Per germline, CDR1 MDHEN and CDR2 SYDVKM. The CDR3 has 15 amino acids. The DNA of the CDR3 is TGTGCCAGCAGTCCCGGGGAGGTTGGGCACACTGAAGCTTTCTTT. Amino acid sequence: CASSPGEVGHTEAFF.

The V call is TRBV28, the J call TRBJ1-5; 9 nucleotides agree with TRBD1. Germline CDR1 and CDR2: MDHEN and SYDVKM. This CDR3 has 14 residues. Trimming cost V 6 bases and J 6 bases; bases outside gene matches: 6. CDR3 residues: CASSPDRGRQPQHF. For the CDR3, the DNA is TGTGCCAGCAGCCCGGACAGGGGACGTCAGCCCCAGCATTTT.

V gene TRBV4-2 combines with J gene TRBJ2-7; 8 bases match TRBD2. CDR3 length equals 15 residues. V lost 1 base, J lost 5 bases, and 7 bases stayed unmatched. Germline values: CDR1 LGHNA, CDR2 YNFKEQ. CDR3 in amino acids: CASSQGLAGAHEQYF. CDR3 in DNA: TGTGCCAGCAGCCAAGGGCTAGCGGGTGCCCACGAGCAGTACTTC.

The V call is TRBV19, the J call TRBJ2-7; 8 nucleotides line up with TRBD1. The junction had 4 bases not matched to a gene; V was cut back by 3 bases and J by 0 bases. The CDR3 runs to 15 residues. Germline CDR1 and CDR2: LNHDA and SQIVND (reference sequence). The CDR3 loop reads CASSIGQGISYEQYF. The CDR3 DNA reads TGTGCCAGTAGTATCGGACAGGGAATCTCCTACGAGCAGTACTTC.

The chain couples TRBV7-8 to TRBJ2-2; tentative D call: TRBD1 (6 bases). Germline loops: CDR1 SGHVS, CDR2 FQNEAQ. The CDR3 runs to 15 residues. Trimming pared 6 bases from V and 5 bases from J, leaving 16 bases between. The CDR3, as DNA: TGTGCCAGCAGATCAGCCGGCAGGGGAACCGGGGAGCTGTTTTTT. As protein: CASRSAGRGTGELFF. Based on the CDR3 plus reference TRBV7-8 and TRBJ2-2, the full variable domain is GAGVSQSPRYKVAKRGQDVALRCDPISGHVSLFWYQQALGQGPEFLTYFQNEAQLDKSGLPSDRFFAERPEGSVSTLKIQRTQQEDSAVYLCASRSAGRGTGELFFGEGSRLTVL.

This chain uses TRBV4-1 with TRBJ2-3; 7 bases are a match to TRBD2. The CDR3 runs 15 residues. Germline lookup yields CDR1 MGHRA and CDR2 YSYEKL. After removal of 4 bases from V and 0 bases from J, the junction contained 4 bases not matched to a gene. The CDR3 loop is CASSLWEGSTDTQYF. CDR3 bases: TGCGCCAGCAGCCTTTGGGAGGGCAGCACAGATACGCAGTATTTT.

The chain is built from TRBV10-1 and TRBJ2-7, with 9 bases lining up with TRBD2. Trimming cost V 9 bases and J 3 bases; bases outside gene matches: 15. Germline V gene sequence: CDR1 WNHNN, CDR2 SYGVQD (reference sequence). This CDR3 spans 16 amino acids. The DNA of the CDR3 is TGCGCCAGGATAAGAAAGACCGCTAGCGGGAACTACGAGCAGTACTTC. Translated, it gives CARIRKTASGNYEQYF.

The rearrangement joins TRBV10-1 to TRBJ1-1; TRBD1 matches 9 bases. The V segment lost 0 bases and the J segment 7 bases; nucleotides outside the gene matches: 6. The CDR3 is 15 residues long. From germline, CDR1 is WNHNN and CDR2 SYGVQD (reference sequence). CDR3 in DNA: TGCGCCAGCAGTGAGTCGGGACAGGGATCCGGTGAAGCTTTCTTT. Translation gives CASSESGQGSGEAFF.

The CDR3 spells CASSSPSGRVFEQFF. In DNA form, the CDR3 reads TGTGCCAGCAGTTCCCCTAGCGGGAGGGTGTTTGAGCAGTTCTTC. The gene calls are TRBV28 and TRBJ2-1, with 12 bases fitting TRBD2. J lost 9 bases, V lost 4 bases, and 7 bases had no gene match. The CDR3 sequence is 15 residues long. CDR1 is MDHEN, CDR2 SYDVKM, per germline.

The J gene is TRBJ2-7, the V gene TRBV21-1; the DNA was not used to check the table's D call, TRBD1. TRBV21-1 is a known pseudogene. The CDR3 sequence is 12 residues long. The CDR3 protein is CASRTGPYEQYF. The CDR3 DNA sequence: TGTGCCAGCCGGACAGGGCCCTACGAGCAGTACTTC.

The J gene is TRBJ1-1, the V gene TRBV5-4, with TRBD1 matching 7 bases. The CDR3 runs 18 residues. The V gene's germline CDR1 is SGHNT and CDR2 YYREEE (reference sequence). V dropped 0 bases and J dropped 1; count of bases not matched to a gene: 12. The DNA for the CDR3 is TGTGCCAGCAGCTTGGACTTTCGTGGGGGACAGACGAACACTGAAGCTTTCTTT. It encodes CASSLDFRGGQTNTEAFF.

This clone has just one count. The gene calls are TRBV6-1 and TRBJ2-7, with D possibly TRBD1 on 6 matching bases. V was shortened by 2 bases and J by 0 bases, with 11 bases between the two germline ends. Germline V lookup: CDR1 MNHNS, CDR2 SASEGT. The CDR3 sequence is 15 residues long. DNA for the CDR3: TGTGCCAGCAGTGAAAGACAGGTCAGCTCCTACGAGCAGTACTTC. Encoded protein: CASSERQVSSYEQYF.